Shown below are 32 T cell receptor beta chains from a single sample sequenced in a study of type 1 regulatory T cells. TCRdb reprocessed the reads via MiXCR and lists one record per CDR3 protein. Here the sample spans about 65,000 distinct CDR3 sequences, just under 50% being singletons. Their specific antigens are unknown. The source material was cultured non-Tr1 T cells, either the whole culture or a sorted T cell fraction (not recorded which). These receptors all stem from a human donor in good health.

This chain connects TRBV12-3 or TRBV12-4 to TRBJ1-3; D unresolved. Trimming removed 0 bases from V and 0 bases from J, with 6 bases in between. The CDR3 covers 15 residues. For the CDR3, the DNA is TGTGCCAGCAGTTTAGCAGGGCCCTCTGGAAACACCATATATTTT. The encoded protein is CASSLAGPSGNTIYF.

The chain couples TRBV20-1 to TRBJ1-2, with D hard to call. Trimming removed 5 bases at V and 0 bases at J, with 13 bases between. The CDR3 contains 14 residues. In germline, CDR1 is DFQATT, CDR2 SNEGSKA (reference sequence). CDR3 in amino acids: CSAPLGRPNYGYTF. The CDR3 bases are TGCAGTGCTCCCTTGGGCAGACCTAACTATGGCTACACCTTC.

The chain uses TRBV7-2 and TRBJ2-5, with D perhaps matching TRBD1 (5 bases). CDR1 and CDR2 (germline): SGHTA, FQGNSA. V was shortened by 3 bases and J by 7 bases, with 12 bases between the two germline ends. The CDR3 spans 13 residues. The CDR3 sequence: CASSLGLEGTQYF. DNA of the CDR3: TGTGCCAGCAGCTTGGGGCTAGAAGGGACCCAGTACTTC.

This chain connects TRBV3-1 to TRBJ1-1; 8 positions match TRBD1. Per the germline V gene, CDR1 is LGHDT and CDR2 is YNNKEL (reference sequence). CDR3 length equals 15 residues. V trimming: 1 base; J trimming: 0 bases; junction bases outside the gene matches: 1. CDR3 protein: CASSQADRVNTEAFF. DNA of the CDR3: TGTGCCAGCAGCCAAGCGGACAGGGTGAACACTGAAGCTTTCTTT.

V and J are TRBV5-1 and TRBJ2-1, with unresolved D. The CDR3 is made up of 14 amino acids. Germline CDR1 and CDR2: SGHRS and YFSETQ. The V end lost 3 bases, the J end lost 8 bases, and 15 bases lay between the germline ends. DNA for the CDR3: TGCGCCAGCAGCTCTACGAGCCGAAACGATGAGCAGTTCTTC. Translating gives CASSSTSRNDEQFF.

As to this clonotype: Since a much larger clone is just one base distant, this may be a read error. This chain joins TRBV5-1 and TRBJ2-2; 12 bases line up with TRBD2. The CDR3 consists of 18 residues. CDR1 is SGHRS, CDR2 YFSETQ, per germline. CDR3 bases: TGCGCCAGCAGCCCGACTAGCGGGGGCCCTTCGAACATCGGGGAGCTGTTTTTT. As protein: CASSPTSGGPSNIGELFF.

This clonotype came up a few times. CDR3 sequence: CSVVGPGIAEAFF. The CDR3 nucleotides read TGCAGCGTTGTGGGTCCGGGGATTGCCGAAGCTTTCTTT. This chain connects TRBV29-1 to TRBJ1-1; D is undetermined. Germline V lookup: CDR1 SQVTM, CDR2 ANQGSEA. Trimming left V 4 bases short and J 8 bases short, with 17 bases between. The CDR3 contains 13 residues. Full variable domain (remainder filled in from reference TRBV29-1 and TRBJ1-1): SAVISQKPSRDICQRGTSLTIQCQVDSQVTMMFWYRQQPGQSLTLIATANQGSEATYESGFVIDKFPISRPNLTFSTLTVSNMSPEDSSIYLCSVVGPGIAEAFFGQGTRLTVV.

V gene TRBV20-1 combines with J gene TRBJ2-5; D may be TRBD1 (5 bases). V shed 5 bases and J shed 2 bases, with 12 bases lying between them. From germline, CDR1 is DFQATT and CDR2 SNEGSKA (reference sequence). This CDR3 is built from 13 residues. The CDR3 nucleotides are TGCAGTGCTTTCAGCCAGGGACAAGAGACCCAGTACTTC. Translated: CSAFSQGQETQYF.

The gene calls are TRBV12-3 or TRBV12-4 and TRBJ2-2; D is perhaps TRBD1 or TRBD2 (5 bases each). CDR3 size: 14 residues. V was cut by 3 bases and J by 6 bases, with 11 bases left in between. The CDR3 spells CASSLGVNAGELFF. CDR3 in DNA: TGTGCCAGCAGTTTGGGGGTCAATGCCGGGGAGCTGTTTTTT.

The V call is TRBV2, the J call TRBJ1-1; D gene ambiguous. Germline V CDR1 and CDR2: SNHLY, FYNNEI. V was shortened by 7 bases and J by 4 bases, with 16 bases between the two germline ends. CDR3 length: 14 amino acids. Written as DNA, the CDR3 is TGTGCCAGCATCCCCGTGGCTGTGAGCACTGAAGCTTTCTTT. It codes for CASIPVAVSTEAFF.

The chain has TRBV30 and TRBJ2-3; 8 bases are shared with TRBD2. The CDR3 is 14 residues long. CDR1 and CDR2 from the germline V gene are GTSNPN and SVGIG (reference sequence). The V gene end was trimmed by 8 bases and the J gene end by 4 bases; junction bases not matched to a gene: 11. In DNA, the CDR3 is TGTGCCATAGAACTCGGGGGGGCAGCAGATACGCAGTATTTT. This encodes CAIELGGAADTQYF.

This clonotype was observed a few times. V and J are TRBV27 and TRBJ2-7; the D gene is possibly TRBD1 (6 bases). From germline, CDR1 is MNHEY and CDR2 SMNVEV (reference sequence). This CDR3 is built from 13 residues. V was trimmed by 5 bases and J by 5 bases, leaving 13 bases between them. Here the CDR3 reads CASSPNYRDEQYF. As DNA, the CDR3 is TGTGCCAGCAGTCCTAACTACAGGGACGAGCAGTACTTC.

The chain employs TRBV2 and TRBJ1-6, with D tentatively TRBD1 (5 bases). V lost 7 bases and J lost 7, with 17 bases in between. The germline gives CDR1 SNHLY, CDR2 FYNNEI. CDR3 size: 15 residues. CDR3: CASTRRPGTNSPLHF. The CDR3 nucleotides are TGTGCCAGCACGCGTCGGCCAGGGACGAATTCACCCCTCCACTTT.

As to this clonotype: At one end, the junction sequence differs from germline, possibly due to a read error. The chain is built from TRBV4-1 and TRBJ1-3; D possibly corresponds to TRBD1 (5 bases). CDR1 is MGHRA, CDR2 YSYEKL, per germline. The CDR3 is 17 amino acids. CDR3 loop: CVSSQEVTGGSGNTIYF. The CDR3 nucleotides are TGCGTCAGCAGCCAAGAAGTAACTGGGGGATCTGGAAACACCATATATTTT.

The chain uses TRBV12-3 or TRBV12-4 and TRBJ1-2; D perhaps matches TRBD1 (6 bases). CDR3 length: 13 amino acids. V was cut by 10 bases and J by 2 bases, with 14 bases left in between. CDR3 amino acids: CAITGSWNYGYTF. CDR3 coding DNA: TGTGCCATCACAGGGAGTTGGAACTATGGCTACACCTTC.

This rearrangement joins TRBV4-1 to TRBJ2-7, with TRBD1 matching over 7 bases. Germline lookup yields CDR1 MGHRA and CDR2 YSYEKL. V gave up 1 base and J gave up 3 bases; unmatched junction bases: 6. The CDR3 consists of 15 residues. In nucleotides, the CDR3 is TGCGCCAGCAGCCAAGGGGGACAGCTAGGCTACGAGCAGTACTTC. Protein: CASSQGGQLGYEQYF.

The chain employs TRBV7-8 and TRBJ1-6; the D gene is possibly TRBD1 (5 bases). The V gene lost 5 bases and the J gene lost 8 bases, with 25 bases spanning the gap. Germline CDR1 reads SGHVS; CDR2 reads FQNEAQ. This CDR3 is 18 amino acids long. CDR3 DNA sequence: TGTGCCAGCAGCCGTCGGTGGGGACGGGGGTTTTCGGATTCACCCCTCCACTTT. It is translated as CASSRRWGRGFSDSPLHF.

This clonotype was seen a handful of times. The rearrangement links TRBV19 to TRBJ1-5, with a possible D match to TRBD1 (5 bases). There are 15 residues in the CDR3. Per the germline V gene, CDR1 is LNHDA and CDR2 is SQIVND (reference sequence). The germline V and J ends were trimmed by 0 bases and 6 bases, with 12 bases remaining between them. The CDR3 DNA is TGTGCCAGTAGTATAGATGGGGGGGTCGGTCAGCCCCAGCATTTT. Translated: CASSIDGGVGQPQHF.

The chain links TRBV4-1 to TRBJ2-1; D is unclear. V was clipped by 3 bases and J by 0 bases, with 12 bases between them. The germline V gene encodes CDR1 MGHRA and CDR2 YSYEKL. CDR3 length: 16 amino acids. The CDR3 bases are TGCGCCAGCAGCCAGCCGACCAAGAGCTCCTACAATGAGCAGTTCTTC. Amino acid sequence: CASSQPTKSSYNEQFF.

This clonotype was seen more than once but under ten times. The rearrangement links TRBV6-1 to TRBJ2-5; 9 nucleotides line up with TRBD1. Germline CDR1 reads MNHNS; CDR2 reads SASEGT. Trimming cost V 6 bases and J 5 bases; bases outside gene matches: 10. The length of the CDR3 is 15 residues. For the CDR3, the DNA is TGTGCCAGCAGCGAACAGGGGGCGGTTATGGAGACCCAGTACTTC. As protein: CASSEQGAVMETQYF.

This clonotype was observed once. The chain joins TRBV30 to TRBJ1-6, with D maybe TRBD1 (5 bases). Trimming shortened V by 4 bases and J by 10 bases, and 14 bases separated the two germline ends. This CDR3 has 13 amino acids. CDR1 and CDR2 (germline): GTSNPN, SVGIG (reference sequence). The CDR3 DNA sequence: TGTGCCTGGATGGTAGGGGCTGGATCACCCCTCCACTTT. Protein: CAWMVGAGSPLHF.

The rearrangement links TRBV24-1 to TRBJ1-5; 7 bases map to TRBD1. The CDR3 spans 16 residues. V was pared by 5 bases and J by 5 bases, with 11 bases of the junction left unmatched. CDR1 and CDR2 from the germline V gene are KGHDR and SFDVKD. This chain's CDR3 is CATSASDRATHQPQHF. CDR3 DNA sequence: TGTGCCACCAGTGCCTCAGACAGGGCCACCCATCAGCCCCAGCATTTT.

This clonotype was found a few times. The chain is built from TRBV20-1 and TRBJ2-5, with TRBD2 as a possible D gene (6 bases). Germline lookup yields CDR1 DFQATT and CDR2 SNEGSKA (reference sequence). The germline V and J ends were trimmed by 0 bases and 5 bases, with 16 bases remaining between them. This CDR3 comprises 15 residues. CDR3 residues: CSARDGRRDRETQYF. The DNA of the CDR3 is TGCAGTGCTAGAGATGGTCGGCGGGACCGGGAGACCCAGTACTTC.

The chain combines TRBV9 with TRBJ2-2; D gene uncertain. The ends were cut back, 2 bases at V and 1 base at J, with 6 bases in the middle. This CDR3 comprises 14 residues. The germline V gene encodes CDR1 SGDLS and CDR2 YYNGEE. The CDR3 nucleotides read TGTGCCAGCAGCGTGGTAGGGAACACCGGGGAGCTGTTTTTT. Translated: CASSVVGNTGELFF.

The CDR3 protein is CSASVGQGCTF. The CDR3 nucleotides are TGCAGTGCTAGTGTCGGACAGGGATGCACCTTC. The chain uses TRBV20-1 and TRBJ1-2; 8 bases are a match to TRBD1. The CDR3 totals 11 residues. Germline trimming cut 3 bases from V and 13 bases from J; bases unmatched to any gene: 7. Germline values: CDR1 DFQATT, CDR2 SNEGSKA (reference sequence).

As to this clonotype: One end of the junction fails to match germline, which may point to a read error. The rearrangement uses TRBV6-2 or TRBV6-3 and TRBJ2-3; the match to TRBD2 covers 9 bases. CDR1 is MNHEY, CDR2 SVGEGT, per germline. This CDR3 has 14 residues. CDR3 nucleotides: TGTGCCAGCTTAGCGGGGGTCATCACAGATATGCAGTATTTT. It specifies CASLAGVITDMQYF.

The chain recombines TRBV29-1 with TRBJ2-7; 7 bases align to TRBD2. J lost 4 bases, V lost 7 bases, and 4 bases had no gene match. Germline V CDR1 and CDR2: SQVTM, ANQGSEA. This CDR3 is 11 amino acids long. CDR3 DNA sequence: TGCAGCGCTAGGGAGGGTTACGAGCAGTACTTC. The encoded protein is CSAREGYEQYF.

This clonotype was seen just once. V is TRBV12-3 or TRBV12-4 and J is TRBJ2-3; D may be TRBD1 or TRBD2 (5 bases each). Trimming left V 6 bases short and J 2 bases short, with 15 bases between. The CDR3 is 15 amino acids. CDR3 in amino acids: CASSREGLFTDTQYF. The DNA of the CDR3 is TGTGCCAGCAGCCGCGAGGGGTTGTTCACAGATACGCAGTATTTT.

The V gene is TRBV9, the J gene TRBJ1-1; D is unresolved. CDR1 SGDLS and CDR2 YYNGEE come from the germline V gene. V was shortened by 2 bases and J by 6 bases, with 14 bases between the two germline ends. The CDR3 is 14 amino acids. This CDR3 reads CASSVITSKPEAFF. In nucleotides, the CDR3 is TGTGCCAGCAGCGTGATTACGTCGAAGCCTGAAGCTTTCTTT.

In its sample, this clonotype was seen a few times. This chain connects TRBV5-1 to TRBJ2-5; tentatively, D is TRBD1 or TRBD2 (5 bases each). V was shortened by 6 bases and J by 1 base, with 16 bases between the two germline ends. The length of the CDR3 is 15 residues. Germline V CDR1 and CDR2: SGHRS, YFSETQ. In nucleotides, the CDR3 is TGCGCCAGCACCCCTTGGGGGTCCCCCCAAGAGACCCAGTACTTC. Translation: CASTPWGSPQETQYF. The variable domain in full, with the rest retrieved from reference TRBV5-1 and TRBJ2-5, is KAGVTQTPRYLIKTRGQQVTLSCSPISGHRSVSWYQQTPGQGLQFLFEYFSETQRNKGNFPGRFSGRQFSNSRSEMNVSTLELGDSALYLCASTPWGSPQETQYFGPGTRLLVL.

The chain employs TRBV3-1 and TRBJ2-2; D remains unclear. This CDR3 has 15 residues. Germline V gene sequence: CDR1 LGHDT, CDR2 YNNKEL (reference sequence). Trimming removed 1 base from V and 8 bases from J, with 14 bases in between. CDR3 coding DNA: TGTGCCAGCAGCCAAGTAGTCTCAGCGTCGGGGGAGCTGTTTTTT. This gives the protein CASSQVVSASGELFF. Full variable domain (remainder filled in from reference TRBV3-1 and TRBJ2-2): DTAVSQTPKYLVTQMGNDKSIKCEQNLGHDTMYWYKQDSKKFLKIMFSYNNKELIINETVPNRFSPKSPDKAHLNLHINSLELGDSAVYFCASSQVVSASGELFFGEGSRLTVL.

This clonotype was detected only once. The J gene is TRBJ2-1, the V gene TRBV4-3; TRBD2 agrees at 10 bases. CDR3 length equals 20 residues. The junction had 13 bases not matched to a gene; V was cut back by 0 bases and J by 2 bases. CDR1 is LGHNA and CDR2 is YSLEER in the germline V gene. DNA of the CDR3: TGCGCCAGCAGCCAAGACAGCGCGCTAGCGGGGGAACTCACCTACAATGAGCAGTTCTTC. This gives the protein CASSQDSALAGELTYNEQFF.